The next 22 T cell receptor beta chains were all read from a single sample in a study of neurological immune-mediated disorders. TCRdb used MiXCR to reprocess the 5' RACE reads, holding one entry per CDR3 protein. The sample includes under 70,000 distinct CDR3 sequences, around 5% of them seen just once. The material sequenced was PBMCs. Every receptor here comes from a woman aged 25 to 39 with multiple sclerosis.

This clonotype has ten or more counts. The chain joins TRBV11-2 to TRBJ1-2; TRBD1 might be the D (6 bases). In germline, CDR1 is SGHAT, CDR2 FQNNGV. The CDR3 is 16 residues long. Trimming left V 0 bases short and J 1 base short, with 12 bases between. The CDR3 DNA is TGTGCCAGCAGCTTAGATAGGACAGCCCTTAACTATGGCTACACCTTC. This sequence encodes CASSLDRTALNYGYTF.

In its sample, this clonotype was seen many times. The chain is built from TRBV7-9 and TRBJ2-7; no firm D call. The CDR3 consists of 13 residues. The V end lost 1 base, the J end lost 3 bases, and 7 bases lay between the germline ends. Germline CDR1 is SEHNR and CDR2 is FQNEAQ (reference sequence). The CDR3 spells CASSLETNYEQYF. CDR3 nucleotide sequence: TGTGCCAGCAGCTTAGAGACAAACTACGAGCAGTACTTC.

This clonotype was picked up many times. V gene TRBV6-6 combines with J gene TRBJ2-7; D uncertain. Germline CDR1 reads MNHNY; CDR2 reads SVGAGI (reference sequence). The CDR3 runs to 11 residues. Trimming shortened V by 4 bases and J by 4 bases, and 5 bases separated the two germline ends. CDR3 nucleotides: TGTGCCAGCAGTTCCCGTTACGAGCAGTACTTC. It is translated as CASSSRYEQYF.

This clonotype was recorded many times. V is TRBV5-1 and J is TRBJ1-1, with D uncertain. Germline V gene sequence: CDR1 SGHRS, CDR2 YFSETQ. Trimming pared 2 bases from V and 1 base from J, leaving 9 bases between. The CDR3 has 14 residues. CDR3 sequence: CASSFDSGNTEAFF. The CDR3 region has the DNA TGCGCCAGCAGCTTCGACTCAGGGAACACTGAAGCTTTCTTT.

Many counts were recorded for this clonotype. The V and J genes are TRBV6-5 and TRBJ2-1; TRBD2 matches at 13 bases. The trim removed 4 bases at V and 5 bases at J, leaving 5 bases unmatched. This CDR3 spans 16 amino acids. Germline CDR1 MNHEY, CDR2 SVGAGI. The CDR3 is CASSFLTSGGNNEQFF. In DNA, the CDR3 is TGTGCCAGCAGTTTTTTGACTAGCGGGGGGAACAATGAGCAGTTCTTC.

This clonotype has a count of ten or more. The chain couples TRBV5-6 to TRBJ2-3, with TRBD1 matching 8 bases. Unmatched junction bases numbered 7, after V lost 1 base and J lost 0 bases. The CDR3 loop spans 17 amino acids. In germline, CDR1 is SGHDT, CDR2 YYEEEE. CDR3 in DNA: TGTGCCAGCAGCTTGCTCAGGGGGCGATTAAGCACAGATACGCAGTATTTT. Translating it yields CASSLLRGRLSTDTQYF.

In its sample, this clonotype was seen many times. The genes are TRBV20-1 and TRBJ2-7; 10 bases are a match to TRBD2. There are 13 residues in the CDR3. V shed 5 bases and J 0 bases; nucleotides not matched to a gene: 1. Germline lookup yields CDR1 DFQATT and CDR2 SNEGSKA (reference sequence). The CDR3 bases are TGCAGTGCTCGGACTAGCGGCTCCTACGAGCAGTACTTC. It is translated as CSARTSGSYEQYF.

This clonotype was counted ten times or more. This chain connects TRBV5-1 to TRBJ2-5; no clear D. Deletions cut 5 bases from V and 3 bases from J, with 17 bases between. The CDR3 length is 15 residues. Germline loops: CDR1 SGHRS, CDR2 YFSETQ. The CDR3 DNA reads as TGCGCCAGCAGTAGTGGCGGAGCCAGTGAAGAGACCCAGTACTTC. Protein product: CASSSGGASEETQYF.

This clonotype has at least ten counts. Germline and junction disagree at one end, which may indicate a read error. The CDR3 sequence: CASSLGPEQFF. The CDR3 DNA reads TGTGCCAGCAGTTTAGGGCCTGAGCAGTTCTTC. The genes are TRBV5-1 and TRBJ2-1; D is ambiguous. Germline CDR1 and CDR2: SGHRS and YFSETQ. The CDR3 runs 11 residues.

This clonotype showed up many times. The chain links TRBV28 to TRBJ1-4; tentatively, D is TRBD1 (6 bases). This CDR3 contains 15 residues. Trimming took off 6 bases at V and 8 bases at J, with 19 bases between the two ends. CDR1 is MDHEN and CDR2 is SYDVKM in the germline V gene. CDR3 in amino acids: CASSLQGGQAEKLFF. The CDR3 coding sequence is TGTGCCAGCAGCCTACAGGGCGGCCAAGCGGAAAAACTGTTTTTT.

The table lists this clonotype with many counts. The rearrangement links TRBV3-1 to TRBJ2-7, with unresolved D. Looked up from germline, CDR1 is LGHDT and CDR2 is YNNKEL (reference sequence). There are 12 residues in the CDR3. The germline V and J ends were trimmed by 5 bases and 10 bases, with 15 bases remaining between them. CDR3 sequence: CASSSTRIFQYF. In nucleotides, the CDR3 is TGTGCCAGCAGCTCAACAAGGATATTTCAGTACTTC.

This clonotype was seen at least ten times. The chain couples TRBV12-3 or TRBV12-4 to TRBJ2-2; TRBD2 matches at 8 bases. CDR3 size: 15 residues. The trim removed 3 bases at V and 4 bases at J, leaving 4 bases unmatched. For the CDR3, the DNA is TGTGCCAGCAGTTTCGGGGGGGGAGGCACCGGGGAGCTGTTTTTT. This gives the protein CASSFGGGGTGELFF.

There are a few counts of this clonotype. The CDR3 coding sequence is TGCAGTGCTAGGGGGCAGGGGGGTTCCTATGGCTACACCTTC. It specifies CSARGQGGSYGYTF. The chain uses TRBV20-1 and TRBJ1-2; TRBD1 agrees at 7 bases. The germline V gene encodes CDR1 DFQATT and CDR2 SNEGSKA (reference sequence). The CDR3 length is 14 residues. J lost 4 bases, V lost 3 bases, and 8 bases had no gene match.

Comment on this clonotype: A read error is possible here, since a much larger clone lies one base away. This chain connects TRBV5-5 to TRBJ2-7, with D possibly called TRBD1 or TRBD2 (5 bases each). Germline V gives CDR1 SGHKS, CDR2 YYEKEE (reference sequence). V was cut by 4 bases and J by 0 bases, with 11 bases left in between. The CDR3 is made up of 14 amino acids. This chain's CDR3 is CASSRVGDSYEQYF. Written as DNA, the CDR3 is TGTGCCAGCAGCCGGGTGGGGGACTCCTACGAGCAGTACTTC.

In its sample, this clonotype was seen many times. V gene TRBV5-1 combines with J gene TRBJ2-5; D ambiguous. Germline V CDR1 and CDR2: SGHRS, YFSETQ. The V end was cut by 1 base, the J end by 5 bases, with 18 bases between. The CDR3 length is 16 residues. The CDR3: CASSLSAQAYRETQYF. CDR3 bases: TGCGCCAGCAGCTTGAGTGCGCAGGCTTACCGGGAGACCCAGTACTTC.

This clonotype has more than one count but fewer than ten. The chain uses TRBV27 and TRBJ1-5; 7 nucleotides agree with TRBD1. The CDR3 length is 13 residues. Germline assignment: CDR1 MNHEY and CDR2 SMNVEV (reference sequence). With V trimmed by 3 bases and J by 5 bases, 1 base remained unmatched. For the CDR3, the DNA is TGTGCCAGCAGTTTTGACAGGGATCAGCCCCAGCATTTT. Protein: CASSFDRDQPQHF.

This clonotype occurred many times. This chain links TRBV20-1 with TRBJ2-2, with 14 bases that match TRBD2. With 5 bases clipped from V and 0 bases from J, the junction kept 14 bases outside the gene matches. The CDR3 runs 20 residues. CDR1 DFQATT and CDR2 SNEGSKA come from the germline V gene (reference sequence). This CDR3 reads CSARAVGLAGGFANTGELFF. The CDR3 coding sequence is TGCAGTGCTCGGGCCGTTGGACTAGCGGGGGGCTTCGCGAACACCGGGGAGCTGTTTTTT.

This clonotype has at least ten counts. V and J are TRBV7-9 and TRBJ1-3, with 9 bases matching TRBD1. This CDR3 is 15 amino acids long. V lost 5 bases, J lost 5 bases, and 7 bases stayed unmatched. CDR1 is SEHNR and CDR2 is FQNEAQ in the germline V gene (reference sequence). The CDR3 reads CASSADRGVRNTIYF. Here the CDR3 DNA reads TGTGCCAGCAGCGCGGACAGGGGAGTTAGAAACACCATATATTTT.

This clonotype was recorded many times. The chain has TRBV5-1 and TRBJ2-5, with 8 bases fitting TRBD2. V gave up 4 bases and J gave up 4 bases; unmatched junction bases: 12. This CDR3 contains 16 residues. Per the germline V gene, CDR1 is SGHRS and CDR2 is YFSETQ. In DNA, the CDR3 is TGCGCCAGCAGCCCGACGGTATACGGGGGGGCAGAGACCCAGTACTTC. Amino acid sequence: CASSPTVYGGAETQYF.

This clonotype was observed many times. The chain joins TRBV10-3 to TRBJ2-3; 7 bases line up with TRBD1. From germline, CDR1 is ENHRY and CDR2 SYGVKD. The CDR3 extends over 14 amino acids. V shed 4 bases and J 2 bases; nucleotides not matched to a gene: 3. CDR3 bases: TGTGCCATCAGTGGACAGGGAAACACAGATACGCAGTATTTT. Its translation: CAISGQGNTDTQYF.

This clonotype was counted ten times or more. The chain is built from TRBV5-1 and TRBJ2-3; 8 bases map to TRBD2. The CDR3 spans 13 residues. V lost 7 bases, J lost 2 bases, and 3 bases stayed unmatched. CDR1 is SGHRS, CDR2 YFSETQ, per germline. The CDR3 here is CASSGGATDTQYF. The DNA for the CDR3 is TGCGCCAGCTCCGGGGGGGCCACAGATACGCAGTATTTT.

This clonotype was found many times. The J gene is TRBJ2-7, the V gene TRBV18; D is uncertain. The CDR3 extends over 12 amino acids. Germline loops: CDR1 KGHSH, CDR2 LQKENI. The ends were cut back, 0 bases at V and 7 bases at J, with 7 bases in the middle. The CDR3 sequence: CASSPPDREQYF. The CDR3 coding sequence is TGTGCCAGCTCACCACCGGATCGGGAGCAGTACTTC.